These 10 T cell receptor beta chains were sequenced from one sample in a study of a mutant IDH1 vaccine in newly diagnosed glioma (dated by TCRdb to the early 2020s). The library was generated by the immunoSEQ multiplex PCR assay. The immuneACCESS repertoire file appears here via TCRdb, limited to in-frame rearrangements. These files lack a portion of the clones; in checked studies, under half of the deficit traces to unresolved V genes, and the cause of the others is not known. The sample includes approximately 61,000 clones, with around 81% observed a single time. Of the sample, around 5% falls within the top ten clones. What this sample's time point label stands for: week 35, safety follow-up. Each vaccine dose was 300 ug of a 20-mer mutant IDH1 peptide in Montanide, given subcutaneously with topical imiquimod. Their antigens remain unidentified. The source material was PBMCs, sampled from a glioma patient whose treatment included an IDH1 peptide vaccine. The source of these receptors is a man between 35 and 55 years old with glioma.

V and J are TRBV6-1 and TRBJ2-7, with D perhaps matching TRBD1 (6 bases). The CDR3 runs 12 residues. The germline V gene encodes CDR1 MNHNS and CDR2 SASEGT. V gave up 6 bases and J gave up 6 bases, with 12 bases separating them. The chain's CDR3 is CASRAQGTEQYF. The CDR3 DNA sequence: TGTGCCAGCAGGGCACAGGGAACCGAGCAGTACTTC.

The chain employs TRBV4-1 and TRBJ1-2; 9 nucleotides align to TRBD1. CDR3 length equals 14 residues. The germline gives CDR1 MGHRA, CDR2 YSYEKL. Trimming removed 4 bases from V and 7 bases from J; junction bases left unmatched: 7. This chain's CDR3 is CASSRGTGRSGYTF. CDR3 DNA: TGCGCCAGCAGCCGGGGGACAGGGCGTAGTGGCTACACCTTC.

The chain is built from TRBV5-1 and TRBJ2-2; D is possibly TRBD2 (6 bases). The CDR3 has 14 amino acids. CDR1 is SGHRS, CDR2 YFSETQ, per germline. Trimming left V 0 bases short and J 5 bases short, with 8 bases between. The CDR3 here is CASSLVLATGELFF. DNA of the CDR3: TGCGCCAGCAGCTTGGTTCTAGCGACCGGGGAGCTGTTTTTT.

V usage is TRBV9 and J usage is TRBJ2-3; TRBD2 aligns across 8 bases. CDR1 SGDLS and CDR2 YYNGEE come from the germline V gene. The CDR3 is 15 amino acids. The J segment lost 5 bases and the V segment lost 3 bases, leaving 8 bases of the junction unmatched. CDR3 protein: CASSARGGIQDTQYF. The CDR3 DNA sequence: TGTGCCAGCAGCGCCCGGGGGGGCATTCAAGATACGCAGTATTTT.

This clone was recorded a few times. The J gene is TRBJ1-1, the V gene TRBV5-1; no firm D call. CDR3 length: 15 amino acids. The V end lost 0 bases, the J end lost 1 base, and 10 bases lay between the germline ends. CDR1 and CDR2 from the germline V gene are SGHRS and YFSETQ. The DNA of the CDR3 is TGCGCCAGCAGCTTGGCCTTGACCCGGAACACTGAAGCTTTCTTT. Encoded protein: CASSLALTRNTEAFF.

In its sample, this clone was seen once. The chain recombines TRBV6-5 with TRBJ2-7, with TRBD1 identical over 9 bases. The CDR3 contains 15 residues. The J segment lost 2 bases and the V segment lost 8 bases, leaving 10 bases of the junction unmatched. The germline V gene encodes CDR1 MNHEY and CDR2 SVGAGI. The CDR3 coding sequence is TGTGCCAGCTCCCCGACAGGGGGTTTCACCTACGAGCAGTACTTC. It is translated as CASSPTGGFTYEQYF.

The rearrangement links TRBV15 to TRBJ2-3; D not resolved. With 0 bases removed from V and 2 bases from J, the gap between germline ends came to 9 bases. The CDR3 loop spans 15 amino acids. Germline values: CDR1 LNHNV, CDR2 YYDKDF (reference sequence). CDR3 in amino acids: CATSRDRPFTDTQYF. In DNA, the CDR3 is TGTGCCACCAGCAGAGATCGGCCTTTCACAGATACGCAGTATTTT.

The chain employs TRBV5-1 and TRBJ2-7, with 8 bases that match TRBD1. CDR1 and CDR2 (germline): SGHRS, YFSETQ. V shed 4 bases and J 0 bases; nucleotides not matched to a gene: 9. This CDR3 region has 16 residues. CDR3 loop: CASSPIGQGGSYEQYF. CDR3 nucleotides: TGCGCCAGCAGCCCGATAGGACAGGGTGGCTCCTACGAGCAGTACTTC. Full variable domain (remainder filled in from reference TRBV5-1 and TRBJ2-7): KAGVTQTPRYLIKTRGQQVTLSCSPISGHRSVSWYQQTPGQGLQFLFEYFSETQRNKGNFPGRFSGRQFSNSRSEMNVSTLELGDSALYLCASSPIGQGGSYEQYFGPGTRLTVT.

The V gene is TRBV6-5, the J gene TRBJ2-7; a possible D gene is TRBD1 (6 bases). V lost 5 bases to trimming and J lost 0 bases, with 14 bases between them. The CDR3 is 15 residues long. Germline CDR1 MNHEY, CDR2 SVGAGI. CDR3: CASSPRQARSYEQYF. As DNA, the CDR3 is TGTGCCAGCAGTCCAAGACAGGCTCGCTCCTACGAGCAGTACTTC.

The V call is TRBV28, the J call TRBJ1-1; D uncertain. This CDR3 spans 15 amino acids. Per the germline V gene, CDR1 is MDHEN and CDR2 is SYDVKM. Trimming took 5 bases from V and 11 from J, leaving 24 bases between them. The DNA for the CDR3 is TGTGCCAGCAGTCACCCAACCCCGCTAGGGAGCATGGCTTTCTTT. Residues: CASSHPTPLGSMAFF.